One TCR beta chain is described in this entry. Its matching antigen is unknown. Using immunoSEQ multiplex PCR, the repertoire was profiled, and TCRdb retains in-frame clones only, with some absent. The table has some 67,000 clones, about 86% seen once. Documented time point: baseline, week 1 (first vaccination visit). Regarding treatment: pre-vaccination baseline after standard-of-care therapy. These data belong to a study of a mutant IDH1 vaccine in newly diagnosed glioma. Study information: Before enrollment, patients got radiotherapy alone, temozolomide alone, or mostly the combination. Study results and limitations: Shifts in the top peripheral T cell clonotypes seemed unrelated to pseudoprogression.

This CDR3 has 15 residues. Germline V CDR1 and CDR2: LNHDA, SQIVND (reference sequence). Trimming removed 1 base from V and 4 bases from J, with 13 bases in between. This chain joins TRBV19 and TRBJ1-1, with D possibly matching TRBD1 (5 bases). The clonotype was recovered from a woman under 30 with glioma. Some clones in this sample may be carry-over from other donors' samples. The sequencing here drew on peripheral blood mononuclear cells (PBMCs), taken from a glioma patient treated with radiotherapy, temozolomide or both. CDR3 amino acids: CASSIVGGRSTEAFF. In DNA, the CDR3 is TGTGCCAGTAGTATAGTCGGGGGTAGGAGCACTGAAGCTTTCTTT.